The 15 T cell receptor beta chains below were found in one sample sequenced in a study of blood T cell repertoires in COVID-19. The data were produced by immunoSEQ multiplex PCR, yet TCRdb's version contains in-frame clones alone and is incomplete. The sample shows fewer than 250,000 clones, 65% to 90% of them seen only once. Source material: peripheral blood. Receptors originate from a woman in her 70s with acute or convalescent COVID-19.

In DNA form, the CDR3 reads TGTGCCAGCGGTACACGTCAGTTCTTC. Amino acids: CASGTRQFF. The chain links TRBV12-3 or TRBV12-4 to TRBJ2-1; D is ambiguous. The CDR3 runs to 9 residues. V lost 8 bases and J 13 bases, leaving 9 bases between the germline ends.

The CDR3 sequence: CASSAARGLSKTYEQYF. CDR3 coding DNA: TGCGCCAGCAGTGCAGCAAGGGGACTATCCAAGACCTACGAGCAGTACTTC. The chain couples TRBV10-2 to TRBJ2-7; TRBD2 agrees at 7 bases. Losses at the gene ends were 4 bases for V and 2 bases for J; bases not matched to a gene: 14. Germline CDR1 reads WSHSY; CDR2 reads SAAADI. The length of the CDR3 is 17 residues.

The chain is built from TRBV5-1 and TRBJ2-2, with D tentatively TRBD2 (6 bases). V was cut by 4 bases and J by 2 bases, with 24 bases left in between. CDR1 is SGHRS and CDR2 is YFSETQ in the germline V gene. The CDR3 is made up of 19 amino acids. The CDR3 here is CASSPLAPSELRNTGELFF. CDR3 bases: TGCGCCAGCAGCCCACTGGCCCCTAGCGAATTACGAAACACCGGGGAGCTGTTTTTT.

The chain recombines TRBV7-9 with TRBJ1-5; 9 bases fit TRBD1. The CDR3 is made up of 16 amino acids. The V gene's germline CDR1 is SEHNR and CDR2 FQNEAQ (reference sequence). V lost 4 bases and J lost 6; bases outside the gene matches: 10. The DNA for the CDR3 is TGTGCCAGCAGCTCTGAACTGGACAGGGGAGGTCAGCCCCAGCATTTT. Translating gives CASSSELDRGGQPQHF.

The chain is built from TRBV2 and TRBJ1-2; 7 nucleotides align to TRBD1. CDR1 is SNHLY and CDR2 is FYNNEI in the germline V gene. The CDR3 length is 14 residues. The trim removed 8 bases at V and 6 bases at J, leaving 12 bases unmatched. In nucleotides, the CDR3 is TGTGCCAGCTCCGAGGGGCAGGGGGTAGATGGCTACACCTTC. Translated, it gives CASSEGQGVDGYTF.

J is TRBJ2-1 and V is TRBV18; 8 bases map to TRBD1. CDR1 is KGHSH, CDR2 LQKENI, per germline. Unmatched junction bases numbered 8, after V lost 5 bases and J lost 5 bases. The CDR3 runs to 15 residues. The CDR3 here is CASSTRQGNNNEQFF. In DNA, the CDR3 is TGTGCCAGCTCAACCCGACAGGGGAATAACAATGAGCAGTTCTTC.

This clone showed up just once. Here the CDR3 reads CAWSRKGTLFYNEQFF. The CDR3 nucleotides are TGTGCCTGGAGTAGGAAAGGGACTCTTTTTTACAATGAGCAGTTCTTC. This chain connects TRBV30 to TRBJ2-1, with TRBD2 as a possible D gene (6 bases). V lost 2 bases and J lost 4, with 18 bases in between. CDR3 size: 16 residues. Germline CDR1 GTSNPN, CDR2 SVGIG (reference sequence).

The CDR3 protein is CASTLTGGNQPQHF. CDR3 DNA: TGTGCCAGCACCCTTACAGGGGGAAATCAGCCCCAGCATTTT. The chain carries TRBV5-6 and TRBJ1-5, with 8 positions matching TRBD1. The V gene end was trimmed by 6 bases and the J gene end by 4 bases; junction bases not matched to a gene: 6. CDR1 and CDR2 (germline): SGHDT, YYEEEE. The CDR3 has 14 amino acids.

The rearrangement uses TRBV6-2 or TRBV6-3 and TRBJ2-2, with D hard to call. The V gene lost 4 bases and the J gene lost 1 base, with 4 bases spanning the gap. Looked up from germline, CDR1 is MNHEY and CDR2 is SVGEGT. The CDR3 extends over 13 amino acids. CDR3 DNA: TGTGCCAGCAGTTCAATGAACACCGGGGAGCTGTTTTTT. Its translation is CASSSMNTGELFF.

The chain couples TRBV5-1 to TRBJ1-2; weak D call: TRBD1 (5 bases). In germline, CDR1 is SGHRS, CDR2 YFSETQ. This CDR3 spans 16 amino acids. Trimming left V 4 bases short and J 0 bases short, with 16 bases between. The CDR3 nucleotides read TGCGCCAGCAGCCTCATTACCAGACAGTCTAACTATGGCTACACCTTC. Protein sequence: CASSLITRQSNYGYTF. The full variable domain, completed using reference TRBV5-1 and TRBJ1-2, is KAGVTQTPRYLIKTRGQQVTLSCSPISGHRSVSWYQQTPGQGLQFLFEYFSETQRNKGNFPGRFSGRQFSNSRSEMNVSTLELGDSALYLCASSLITRQSNYGYTFGSGTRLTVV.

The CDR3 nucleotides are TGCGCCAGCACCAACCTCGGGGGGGAGGGCGAGCAGTTCTTC. This gives the protein CASTNLGGEGEQFF. The V call is TRBV5-1, the J call TRBJ2-1; TRBD2 matches at 8 bases. CDR1 is SGHRS, CDR2 YFSETQ, per germline. The CDR3 loop spans 14 amino acids. With V trimmed by 6 bases and J by 10 bases, 12 bases remained unmatched.

The CDR3 region is CASGGQFSGNTIYF. DNA for the CDR3: TGTGCCAGCGGCGGACAGTTCTCTGGAAACACCATATATTTT. The gene calls are TRBV6-5 and TRBJ1-3, with D possibly being TRBD1 (6 bases). Trimming took off 8 bases at V and 0 bases at J, with 11 bases between the two ends. The CDR3 contains 14 residues. The germline V gene has CDR1 MNHEY and CDR2 SVGAGI.

This clone was counted between two and nine times. CDR3: CATNAGGLQNEQFF. As DNA, the CDR3 is TGTGCTACCAACGCAGGGGGCCTCCAGAATGAGCAGTTCTTC. V gene TRBV2 combines with J gene TRBJ2-1; TRBD1 matches 8 bases. This CDR3 is built from 14 residues. Germline CDR1 reads SNHLY; CDR2 reads FYNNEI.

In regard to this clone: Other DNA sequences in this sample translate to the same CDR3. This chain joins TRBV3-1 (or the pseudogene TRBV3-2) and TRBJ1-2; 9 nucleotides agree with TRBD1. The CDR3 spans 13 residues. V lost 4 bases and J lost 5; bases outside the gene matches: 2. Germline assignment: CDR1 LGHDT and CDR2 YNNKEL (reference sequence). CDR3 sequence: CASSPGQGYGYTF. Written as DNA, the CDR3 is TGTGCCAGCAGCCCCGGACAGGGGTATGGCTACACCTTC.

This sequence joins TRBV10-2 and TRBJ1-2; no definite D call. The CDR3 runs 12 residues. Trimming removed 6 bases at V and 1 base at J, with 6 bases between. Germline V gene lookup returns CDR1 WSHSY and CDR2 SAAADI. In DNA form, the CDR3 reads TGCGCCAGCAGCGGGAATAACTATGGCTACACCTTC. Translated, it gives CASSGNNYGYTF.